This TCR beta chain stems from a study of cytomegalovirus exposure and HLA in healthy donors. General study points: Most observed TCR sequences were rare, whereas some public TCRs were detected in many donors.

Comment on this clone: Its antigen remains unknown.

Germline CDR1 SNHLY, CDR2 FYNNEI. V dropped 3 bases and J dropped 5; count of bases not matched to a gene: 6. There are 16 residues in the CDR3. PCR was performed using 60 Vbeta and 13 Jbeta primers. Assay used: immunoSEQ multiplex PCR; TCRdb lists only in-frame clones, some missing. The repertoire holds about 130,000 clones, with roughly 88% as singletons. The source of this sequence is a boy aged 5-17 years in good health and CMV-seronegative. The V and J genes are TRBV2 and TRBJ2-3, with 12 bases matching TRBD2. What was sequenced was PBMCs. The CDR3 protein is CASSELAGGHLDTQYF. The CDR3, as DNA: TGTGCCAGCAGTGAGCTAGCGGGGGGGCATCTAGATACGCAGTATTTT.